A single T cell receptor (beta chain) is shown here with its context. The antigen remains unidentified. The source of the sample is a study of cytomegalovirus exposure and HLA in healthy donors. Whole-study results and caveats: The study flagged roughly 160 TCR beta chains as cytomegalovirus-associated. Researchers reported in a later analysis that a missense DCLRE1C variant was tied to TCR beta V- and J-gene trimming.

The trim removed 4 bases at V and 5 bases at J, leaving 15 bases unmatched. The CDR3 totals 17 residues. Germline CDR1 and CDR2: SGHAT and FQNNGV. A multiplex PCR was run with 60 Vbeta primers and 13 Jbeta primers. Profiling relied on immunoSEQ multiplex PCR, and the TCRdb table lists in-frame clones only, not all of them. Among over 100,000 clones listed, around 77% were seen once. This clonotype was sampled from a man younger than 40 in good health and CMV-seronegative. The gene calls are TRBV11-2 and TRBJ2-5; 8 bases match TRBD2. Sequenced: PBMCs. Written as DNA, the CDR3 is TGTGCCAGCAGCTGGGATCTAAGCGGGAGAGGGGACGAGACCCAGTACTTC. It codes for CASSWDLSGRGDETQYF.